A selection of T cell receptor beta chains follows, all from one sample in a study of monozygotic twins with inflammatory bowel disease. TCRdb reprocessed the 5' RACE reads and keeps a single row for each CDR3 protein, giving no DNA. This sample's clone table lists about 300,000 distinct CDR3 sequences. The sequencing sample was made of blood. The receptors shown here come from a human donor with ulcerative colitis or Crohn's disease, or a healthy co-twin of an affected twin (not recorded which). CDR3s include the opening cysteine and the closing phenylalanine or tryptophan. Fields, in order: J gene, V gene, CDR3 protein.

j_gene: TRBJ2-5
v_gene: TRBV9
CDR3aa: CASSASTSGPQETQYF

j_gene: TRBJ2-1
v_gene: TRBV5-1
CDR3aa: CASSLDGGGNEQFF

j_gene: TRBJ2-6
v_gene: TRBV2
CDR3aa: CASRYRETDVSGANVLTF

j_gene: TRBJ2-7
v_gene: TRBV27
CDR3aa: CASSGQYEQYF

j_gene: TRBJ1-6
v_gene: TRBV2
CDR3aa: CASSEAGYSPLHF

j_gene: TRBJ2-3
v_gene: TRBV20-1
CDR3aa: CSARSSSGGADTQYF

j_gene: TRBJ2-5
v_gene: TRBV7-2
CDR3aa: CASSSRGGQGGETQYF

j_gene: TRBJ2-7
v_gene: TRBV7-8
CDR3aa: CASSLGGLADEQYF

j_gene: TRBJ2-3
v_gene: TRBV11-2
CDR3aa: CASSLMFRTSGTDTQYF

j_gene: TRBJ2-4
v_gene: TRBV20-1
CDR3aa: CSARDVDTAKNIQYF

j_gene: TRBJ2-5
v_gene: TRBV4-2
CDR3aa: CAAGAAGVGETQYF

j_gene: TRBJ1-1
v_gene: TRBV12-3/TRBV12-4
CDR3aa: CASTFEITEAFF

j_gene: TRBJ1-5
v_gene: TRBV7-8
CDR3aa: CASSLARGNNQPQHF

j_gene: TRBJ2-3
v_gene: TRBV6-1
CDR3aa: CASSRGGDTQYF

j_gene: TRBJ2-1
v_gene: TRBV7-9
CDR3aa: CASSRWTSRPYNEQFF

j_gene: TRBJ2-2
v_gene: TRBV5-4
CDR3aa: CASSLSQGTITGELFF

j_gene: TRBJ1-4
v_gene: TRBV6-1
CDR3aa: CASSKMPPGGGSNEKLFF

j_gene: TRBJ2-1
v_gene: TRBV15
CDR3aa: CATSRAYNRRYSGSPLVDEQFF

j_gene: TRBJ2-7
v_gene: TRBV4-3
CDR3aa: CASSQGRTGTRVSDEQYF

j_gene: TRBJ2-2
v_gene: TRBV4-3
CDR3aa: CASSLGASGDAGELFF

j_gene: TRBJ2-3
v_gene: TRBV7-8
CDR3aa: CASRMLAGSGTDTQYF

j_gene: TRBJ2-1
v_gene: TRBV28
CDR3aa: CASSFPRNNEQFF

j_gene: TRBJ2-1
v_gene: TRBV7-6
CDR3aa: CASSLVISRGEQFF

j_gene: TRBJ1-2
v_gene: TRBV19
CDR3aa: CASAPGQGVSGGYTF

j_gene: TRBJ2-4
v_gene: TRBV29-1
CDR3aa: CSVESAGRDIQYF

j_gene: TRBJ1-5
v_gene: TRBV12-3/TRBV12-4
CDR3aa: CASRLGGDQPQHF

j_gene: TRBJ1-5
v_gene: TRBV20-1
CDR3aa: CSARVGTFKNQPQHF

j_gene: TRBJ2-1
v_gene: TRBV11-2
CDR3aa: CASSLGRGVAEQFF

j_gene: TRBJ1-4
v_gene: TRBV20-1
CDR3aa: CSARSRGNEKLFF

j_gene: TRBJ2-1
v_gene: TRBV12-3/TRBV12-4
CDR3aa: CASDGGAINEQFF

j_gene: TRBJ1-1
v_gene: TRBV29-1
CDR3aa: CSAKGARGLSTEAFF

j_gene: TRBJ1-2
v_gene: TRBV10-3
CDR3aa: CAISEGEGVYGYTF

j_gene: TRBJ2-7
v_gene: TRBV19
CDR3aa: CASRHSFGTGAHEQYF

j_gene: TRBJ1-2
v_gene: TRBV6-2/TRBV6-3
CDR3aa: CASSDNYGYTF

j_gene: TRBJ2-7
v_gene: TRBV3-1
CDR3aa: CASSPTGVYEQYF

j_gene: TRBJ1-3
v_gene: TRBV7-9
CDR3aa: CASSLAGQGVSGNTIYF

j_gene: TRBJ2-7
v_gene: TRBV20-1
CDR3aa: CSARDREYEQYF

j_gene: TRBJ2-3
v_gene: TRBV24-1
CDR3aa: CATSEGGGYTQYF

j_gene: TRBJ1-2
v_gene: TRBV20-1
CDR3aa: CSARTLDGRTF

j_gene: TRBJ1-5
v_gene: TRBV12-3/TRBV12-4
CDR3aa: CASSQSTRGQPQHF